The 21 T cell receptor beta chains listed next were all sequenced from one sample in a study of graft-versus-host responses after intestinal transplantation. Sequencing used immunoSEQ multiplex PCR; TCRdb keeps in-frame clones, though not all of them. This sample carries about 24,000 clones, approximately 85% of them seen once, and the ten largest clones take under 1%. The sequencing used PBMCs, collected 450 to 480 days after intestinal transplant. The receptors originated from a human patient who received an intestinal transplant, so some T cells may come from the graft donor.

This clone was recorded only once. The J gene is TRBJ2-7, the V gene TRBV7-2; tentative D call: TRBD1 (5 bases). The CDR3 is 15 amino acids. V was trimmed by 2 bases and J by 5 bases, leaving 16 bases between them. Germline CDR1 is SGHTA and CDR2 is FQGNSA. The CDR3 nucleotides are TGTGCCAGCAGCTTAAATCCCGGCAGGGCCCACGAGCAGTACTTC. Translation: CASSLNPGRAHEQYF.

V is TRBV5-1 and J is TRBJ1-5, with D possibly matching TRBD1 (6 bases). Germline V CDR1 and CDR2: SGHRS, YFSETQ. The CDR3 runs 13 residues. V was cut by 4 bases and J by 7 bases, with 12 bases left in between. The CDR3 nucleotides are TGCGCCAGCAGCCCAGGGGTGGGGCAGCCCCAGCATTTT. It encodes CASSPGVGQPQHF.

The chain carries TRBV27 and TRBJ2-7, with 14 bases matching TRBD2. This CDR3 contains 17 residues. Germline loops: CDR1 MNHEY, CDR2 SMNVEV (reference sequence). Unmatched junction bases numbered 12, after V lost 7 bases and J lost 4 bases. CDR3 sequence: CASNSGTSGGSFYEQYF. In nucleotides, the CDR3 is TGTGCCAGCAATTCCGGGACTAGCGGGGGTTCTTTTTACGAGCAGTACTTC.

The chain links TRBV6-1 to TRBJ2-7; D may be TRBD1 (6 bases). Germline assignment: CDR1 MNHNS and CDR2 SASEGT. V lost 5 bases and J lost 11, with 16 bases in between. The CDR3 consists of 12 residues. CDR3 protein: CASSSTTGTEYF. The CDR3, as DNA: TGTGCCAGCAGTTCGACCACAGGGACGGAGTACTTC.

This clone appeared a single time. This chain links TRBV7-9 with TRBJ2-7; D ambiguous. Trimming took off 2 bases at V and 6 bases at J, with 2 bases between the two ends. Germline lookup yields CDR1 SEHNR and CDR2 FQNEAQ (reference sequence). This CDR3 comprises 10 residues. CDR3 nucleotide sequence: TGTGCCAGCAGCTTATCCGAGCAGTACTTC. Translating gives CASSLSEQYF.

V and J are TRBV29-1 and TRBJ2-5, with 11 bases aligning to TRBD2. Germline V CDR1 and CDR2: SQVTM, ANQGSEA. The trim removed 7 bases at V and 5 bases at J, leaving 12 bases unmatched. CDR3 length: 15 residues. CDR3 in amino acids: CSGTGLAGSLETQYF. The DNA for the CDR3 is TGCAGCGGGACTGGACTAGCGGGTAGCCTGGAGACCCAGTACTTC.

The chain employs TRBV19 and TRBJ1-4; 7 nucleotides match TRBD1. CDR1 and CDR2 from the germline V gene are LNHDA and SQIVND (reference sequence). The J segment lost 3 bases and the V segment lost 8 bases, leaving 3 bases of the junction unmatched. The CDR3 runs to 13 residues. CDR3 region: CASQGTANEKLFF. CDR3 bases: TGTGCCAGTCAGGGGACAGCTAATGAAAAACTGTTTTTT. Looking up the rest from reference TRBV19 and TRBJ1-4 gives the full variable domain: DGGITQSPKYLFRKEGQNVTLSCEQNLNHDAMYWYRQDPGQGLRLIYYSQIVNDFQKGDIAEGYSVSREKKESFPLTVTSAQKNPTAFYLCASQGTANEKLFFGSGTQLSVL.

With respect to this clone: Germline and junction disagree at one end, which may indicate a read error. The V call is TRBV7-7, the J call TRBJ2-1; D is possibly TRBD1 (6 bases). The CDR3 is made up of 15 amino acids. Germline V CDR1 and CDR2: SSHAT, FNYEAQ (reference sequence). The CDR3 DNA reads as TGTGCTAGCAGCTTAGGGGACACCGCCTACAATGAGCAGTTCTTC. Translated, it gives CASSLGDTAYNEQFF.

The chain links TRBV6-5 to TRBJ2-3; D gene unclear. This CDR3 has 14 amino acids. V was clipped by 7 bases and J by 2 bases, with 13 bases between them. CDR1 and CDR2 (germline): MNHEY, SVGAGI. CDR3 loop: CASTRGRVTDTQYF. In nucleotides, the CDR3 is TGTGCCAGCACGCGAGGTCGTGTCACAGATACGCAGTATTTT.

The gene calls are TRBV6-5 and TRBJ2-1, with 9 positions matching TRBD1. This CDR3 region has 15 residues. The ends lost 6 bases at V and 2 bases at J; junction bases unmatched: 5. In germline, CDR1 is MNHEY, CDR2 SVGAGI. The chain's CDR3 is CASSPDRGPYNEQFF. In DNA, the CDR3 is TGTGCCAGCAGCCCGGACAGGGGTCCCTACAATGAGCAGTTCTTC.

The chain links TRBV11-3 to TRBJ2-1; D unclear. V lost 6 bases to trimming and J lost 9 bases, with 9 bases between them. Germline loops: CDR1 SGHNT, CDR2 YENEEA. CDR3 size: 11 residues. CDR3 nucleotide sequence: TGTGCCAGCAGTCAGGAAGGTGAGCAGTTCTTC. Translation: CASSQEGEQFF.

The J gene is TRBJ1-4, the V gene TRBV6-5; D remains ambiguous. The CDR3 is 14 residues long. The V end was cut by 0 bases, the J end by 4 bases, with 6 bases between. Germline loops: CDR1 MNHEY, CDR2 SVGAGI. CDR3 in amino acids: CASSYSWVNEKLFF. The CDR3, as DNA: TGTGCCAGCAGTTACTCATGGGTTAATGAAAAACTGTTTTTT.

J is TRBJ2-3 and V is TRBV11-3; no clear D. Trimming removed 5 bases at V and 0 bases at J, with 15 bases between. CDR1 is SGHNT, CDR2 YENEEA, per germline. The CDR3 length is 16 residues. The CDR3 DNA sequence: TGTGCCAGCAGCCGAGATGGTGGGTCTAGCACAGATACGCAGTATTTT. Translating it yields CASSRDGGSSTDTQYF.

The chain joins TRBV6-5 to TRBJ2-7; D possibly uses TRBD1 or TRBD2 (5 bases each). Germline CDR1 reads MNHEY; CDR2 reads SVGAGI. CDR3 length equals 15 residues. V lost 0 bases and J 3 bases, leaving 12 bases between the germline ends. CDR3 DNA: TGTGCCAGCAGTTACTCCGGGGCTTCCAACTACGAGCAGTACTTC. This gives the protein CASSYSGASNYEQYF.

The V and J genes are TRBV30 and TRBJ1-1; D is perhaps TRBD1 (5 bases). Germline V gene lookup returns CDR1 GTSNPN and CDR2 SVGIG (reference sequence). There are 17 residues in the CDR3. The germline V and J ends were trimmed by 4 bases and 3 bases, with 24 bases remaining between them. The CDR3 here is CAWKEVHGWRGDTEAFF. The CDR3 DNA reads TGTGCCTGGAAGGAGGTGCATGGGTGGCGAGGGGACACTGAAGCTTTCTTT.

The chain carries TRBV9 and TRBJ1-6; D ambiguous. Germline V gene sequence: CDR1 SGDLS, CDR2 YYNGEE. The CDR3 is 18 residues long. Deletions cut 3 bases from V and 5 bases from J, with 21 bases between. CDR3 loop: CASSAPPGVPLHNSPLHF. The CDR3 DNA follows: TGTGCCAGCAGCGCCCCTCCGGGAGTCCCCCTCCATAATTCACCCCTCCACTTT. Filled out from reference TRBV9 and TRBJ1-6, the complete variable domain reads DSGVTQTPKHLITATGQRVTLRCSPRSGDLSVYWYQQSLDQGLQFLIQYYNGEERAKGNILERFSAQQFPDLHSELNLSSLELGDSALYFCASSAPPGVPLHNSPLHFGNGTRLTVT.

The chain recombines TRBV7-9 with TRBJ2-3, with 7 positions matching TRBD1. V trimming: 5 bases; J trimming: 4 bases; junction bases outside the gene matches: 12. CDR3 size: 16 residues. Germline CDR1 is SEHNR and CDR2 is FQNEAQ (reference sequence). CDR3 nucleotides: TGTGCCAGCAGCACCCACCTCCGGGACAGCCCAGATACGCAGTATTTT. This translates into CASSTHLRDSPDTQYF.

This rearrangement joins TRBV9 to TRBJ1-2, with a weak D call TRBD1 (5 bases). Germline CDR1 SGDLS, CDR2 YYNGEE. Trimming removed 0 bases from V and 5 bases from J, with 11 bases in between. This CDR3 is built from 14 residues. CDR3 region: CASSVGEGTYGYTF. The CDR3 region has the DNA TGTGCCAGCAGCGTAGGGGAGGGGACTTATGGCTACACCTTC.

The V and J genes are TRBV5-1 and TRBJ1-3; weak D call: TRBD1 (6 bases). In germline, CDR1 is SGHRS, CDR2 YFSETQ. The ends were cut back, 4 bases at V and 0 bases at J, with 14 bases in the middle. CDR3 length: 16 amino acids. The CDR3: CASSHGTSISGNTIYF. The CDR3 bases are TGCGCCAGCAGCCACGGGACATCTATCTCTGGAAACACCATATATTTT.

The CDR3 sequence: CASSLQSGAQGYTF. The CDR3 nucleotides are TGTGCCAGCAGCTTACAGTCCGGGGCTCAAGGCTACACCTTC. The chain carries TRBV7-9 and TRBJ1-2, with D possibly matching TRBD1 (5 bases). Germline CDR1 reads SEHNR; CDR2 reads FQNEAQ (reference sequence). Trimming took off 2 bases at V and 8 bases at J, with 15 bases between the two ends. The CDR3 loop spans 14 amino acids.

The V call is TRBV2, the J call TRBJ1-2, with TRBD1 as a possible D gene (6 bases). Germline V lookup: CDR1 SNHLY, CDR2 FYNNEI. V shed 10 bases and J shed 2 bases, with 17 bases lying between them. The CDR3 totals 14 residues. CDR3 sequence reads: CATSVGGANYGYTF. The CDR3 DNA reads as TGTGCCACCTCCGTCGGGGGCGCGAACTATGGCTACACCTTC. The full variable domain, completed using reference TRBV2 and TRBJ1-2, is EPEVTQTPSHQVTQMGQEVILRCVPISNHLYFYWYRQILGQKVEFLVSFYNNEISEKSEIFDDQFSVERPDGSNFTLKIRSTKLEDSAMYFCATSVGGANYGYTFGSGTRLTVV.